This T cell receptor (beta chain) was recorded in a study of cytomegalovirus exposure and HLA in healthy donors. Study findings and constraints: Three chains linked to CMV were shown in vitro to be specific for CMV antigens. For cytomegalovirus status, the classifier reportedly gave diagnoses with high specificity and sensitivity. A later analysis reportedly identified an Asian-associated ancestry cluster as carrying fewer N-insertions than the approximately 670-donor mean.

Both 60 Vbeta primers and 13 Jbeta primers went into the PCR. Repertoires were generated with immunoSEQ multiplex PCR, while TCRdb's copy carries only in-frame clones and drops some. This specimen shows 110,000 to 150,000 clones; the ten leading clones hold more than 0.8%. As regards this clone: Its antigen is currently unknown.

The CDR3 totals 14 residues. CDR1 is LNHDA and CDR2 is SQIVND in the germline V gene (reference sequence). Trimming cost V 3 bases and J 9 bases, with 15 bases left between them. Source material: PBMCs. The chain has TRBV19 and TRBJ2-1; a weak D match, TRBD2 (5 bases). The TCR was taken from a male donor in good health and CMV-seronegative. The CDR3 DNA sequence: TGTGCCAGTAGTATCTCGGGGAGTAAGGGTGAGCAGTTCTTC. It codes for CASSISGSKGEQFF.